This TCR beta chain was retrieved from a study of CD8+ T cells in alopecia areata. Study outcomes and limitations: Clonality exceeded that of normal scalp in lesional scalp, most notably in alopecia totalis/universalis.

After isolation, RNA underwent reverse transcription to generate cDNA as the sequencing template. The assay was immunoSEQ multiplex PCR, and TCRdb's table has in-frame clones only and misses some. This table has some 120,000 clones, roughly 57% appearing once. Germline assignment: CDR1 SGHRS and CDR2 YFSETQ. This CDR3 comprises 13 residues. J gave up 4 bases and V 3 bases, and 2 bases lay outside the gene matches. Treatment denoted: oral pan-JAK inhibitor, 5-10 mg twice daily. Points on this clone: The antigen is undetermined.

The gene calls are TRBV5-1 and TRBJ2-5; 8 bases map to TRBD1. The sample consisted of CD4+ T cells sorted from blood, taken at week 4, from a patient treated with tofacitinib. The receptor was isolated from a human donor with alopecia areata. This CDR3 is CASSSQGAETQYF. For the CDR3, the DNA is TGCGCCAGCAGCTCCCAGGGGGCAGAGACCCAGTACTTC.